This T cell receptor (beta chain) stems from a study of T cell repertoires and leukemia-associated antigens. The V end lost 6 bases, the J end lost 1 base, and 24 bases lay between the germline ends. The germline V gene has CDR1 DFQATT and CDR2 SNEGSKA (reference sequence). The CDR3 is 17 residues long. TCRdb re-derived calls from the 5' RACE reads in MiXCR, one entry per CDR3 protein. Of roughly 12,000 distinct CDR3 sequences in the sample, 35% to 45% are singletons; the top ten hold 33%. About this clonotype: The antigen is unknown.

This sequence was found in a female donor in good health. The chain carries TRBV20-1 and TRBJ2-5; D not certain. Sequenced material: CD3+ T cells sorted from blood and cultured. CDR3 residues: CSAKADGSTQFQETQYF. The CDR3 coding sequence is TGCAGTGCGAAGGCGGATGGCAGTACACAATTCCAAGAGACCCAGTACTTC.